A single sample is the source of the 7 T cell receptor beta chains below, sequenced in a study of T-cell memory formation after mild COVID-19. From the 5' RACE reads, TCRdb called clonotypes with MiXCR, one entry per CDR3 protein. The sample yields around 320,000 distinct CDR3 sequences, 25% to 30% seen once. The source material was PBMCs or a T cell subset sorted from them (not recorded which). These receptors came from an adult woman who had mild COVID-19 (a few samples of this study predate the infection). Cell type and time point are not known.

V gene TRBV12-3 or TRBV12-4 combines with J gene TRBJ1-4; D gene ambiguous. V lost 3 bases and J lost 8, with 10 bases in between. CDR3 length: 13 residues. The CDR3 DNA follows: TGTGCCAGCAGTTTTGGGCTAGACGAAAAACTGTTTTTT. Translation gives CASSFGLDEKLFF.

J is TRBJ2-3 and V is TRBV7-9; D uncertain. Trimming cost V 8 bases and J 1 base, with 13 bases left between them. The CDR3 consists of 14 residues. CDR1 is SEHNR, CDR2 FQNEAQ, per germline (reference sequence). The CDR3 here is CASHVAGGTDTQYF. In DNA form, the CDR3 reads TGTGCCAGCCATGTAGCCGGAGGCACAGATACGCAGTATTTT.

The rearrangement links TRBV5-3 to TRBJ2-7; the D call may be TRBD1 or TRBD2 (5 bases each). TRBV5-3 is an ORF, and what it does is uncertain. The V end was cut by 6 bases, the J end by 2 bases, with 15 bases between. The CDR3 has 14 amino acids. The CDR3 protein is CARTSRGRTYEQYF. The DNA for the CDR3 is TGTGCCAGAACCTCTCGGGGCCGAACCTACGAGCAGTACTTC.

This clonotype was recorded only once. This chain links TRBV29-1 with TRBJ2-1, with D possibly matching TRBD1 (7 bases). In germline, CDR1 is SQVTM, CDR2 ANQGSEA. The CDR3 totals 15 residues. Trimming took 5 bases from V and 10 from J, leaving 24 bases between them. CDR3: CSVLEGARSRREQFF. The CDR3 region has the DNA TGCAGCGTTTTGGAGGGGGCGCGAAGCCGCAGGGAGCAGTTCTTC.

This chain links TRBV12-3 or TRBV12-4 with TRBJ2-5; 11 bases are a match to TRBD2. V shed 2 bases, J shed 3 bases, and the junction held 5 bases outside the gene matches. The CDR3 is 16 residues long. CDR3 nucleotides: TGTGCCAGCAGTTTAAGGCTAGCGGGAGGCGAAGAGACCCAGTACTTC. Amino acid sequence: CASSLRLAGGEETQYF.

J is TRBJ2-2 and V is TRBV29-1, with a possible D match to TRBD2 (6 bases). Germline CDR1 reads SQVTM; CDR2 reads ANQGSEA. CDR3 size: 12 residues. Trimming shortened V by 7 bases and J by 5 bases, and 11 bases separated the two germline ends. In nucleotides, the CDR3 is TGCAGCGCCTTTGGGGGGACCGGGGAGCTGTTTTTT. Protein: CSAFGGTGELFF.

The V and J genes are TRBV7-9 and TRBJ1-1; perhaps TRBD1 as D (5 bases). This CDR3 contains 15 residues. V gave up 3 bases and J gave up 2 bases, with 13 bases separating them. The germline CDR1 and CDR2 sequences are SEHNR and FQNEAQ (reference sequence). In DNA form, the CDR3 reads TGTGCCAGCAGCTTGCCCGACAGACCCAACACTGAAGCTTTCTTT. It yields the protein CASSLPDRPNTEAFF. The whole variable domain, remainder taken from reference TRBV7-9 and TRBJ1-1, is DTGVSQNPRHKITKRGQNVTFRCDPISEHNRLYWYRQTLGQGPEFLTYFQNEAQLEKSRLLSDRFSAERPKGSFSTLEIQRTEQGDSAMYLCASSLPDRPNTEAFFGQGTRLTVV.